The rows below give T cell receptor beta chains drawn from one sample of a study of CD8+ T cells in alopecia areata. Method: immunoSEQ multiplex PCR; TCRdb's copy keeps in-frame clones and lacks some. The table records 110,000 or so clones, 45% to 60% of them present only once. Sequenced input: NKG2D-low CD8+ T cells sorted from blood. All receptors come from a human donor with alopecia areata. The CDR3 runs from the conserved cysteine through the conserved F or W. The D gene is left open where the match is weak. Expanded clones get a size class; other rows say once, few or many, or leave the size out.

V gene,J gene,clone size,D gene,CDR3 protein,CDR3 DNA
TRBV10-2,TRBJ2-7,-,TRBD2,CASNLAGDREQYF,TGCGCCAGCAATCTAGCGGGAGATCGGGAGCAGTACTTC
TRBV2,TRBJ2-7,-,-,CATNRGAYEQYF,TGTGCCACCAATAGGGGAGCTTACGAGCAGTACTTC
TRBV4-1,TRBJ2-2,few,-,CASSRIGTQSTGELFF,TGCGCCAGCAGCCGGATTGGGACACAATCTACCGGGGAGCTGTTTTTT
TRBV19,TRBJ2-2,-,-,CASSPRASEELFF,TGTGCCAGTAGTCCCCGGGCGAGCGAGGAGCTGTTTTTT
TRBV27,TRBJ2-3,few,-,CASILKDFPSTDTQYF,TGTGCCAGCATCCTCAAGGACTTTCCTAGCACAGATACGCAGTATTTT
TRBV7-3,TRBJ2-5,-,-,CASSLYGGQETQYF,TGTGCCAGCAGCTTATATGGGGGCCAAGAGACCCAGTACTTC
TRBV28,TRBJ2-2,few,TRBD2,CASSLWTSGGSNTGELFF,TGTGCCAGCAGTTTATGGACTAGCGGGGGCTCGAACACCGGGGAGCTGTTTTTT
TRBV19,TRBJ2-7,-,-,CASSTSDSAWDEQYF,TGTGCCAGTAGTACCTCTGACAGTGCCTGGGACGAGCAGTACTTC
TRBV30,TRBJ2-7,-,-,CAWSAGNYEQYF,TGTGCCTGGAGCGCAGGGAACTACGAGCAGTACTTC
TRBV28,TRBJ2-7,-,-,CASSLSHEQYF,TGTGCCAGCAGTTTATCTCACGAGCAGTACTTC
TRBV2,TRBJ1-2,-,-,CASVRGDYGYTF,TGTGCCAGCGTTCGGGGGGACTATGGCTACACCTTC
TRBV28,TRBJ1-1,-,-,CASSFVQEWYTEAFF,TGTGCCAGCAGTTTCGTGCAGGAATGGTACACTGAAGCTTTCTTT
TRBV5-6,TRBJ2-3,-,TRBD2,CASSFPTSSTTDTQYF,TGTGCCAGCAGCTTTCCGACTAGCAGCACCACAGATACGCAGTATTTT
TRBV2,TRBJ2-7,-,TRBD2,CASLRTSSYEQYF,TGTGCCAGCCTCCGGACTAGCTCCTACGAGCAGTACTTC
TRBV2,TRBJ2-1,few,-,CATRQDSSYNEQFF,TGTGCCACCAGACAGGACAGCTCCTACAATGAGCAGTTCTTC
TRBV4-1,TRBJ2-7,-,-,CASSQVWAESTYEQYF,TGCGCCAGCAGCCAAGTTTGGGCAGAGAGTACCTACGAGCAGTACTTC
TRBV5-1,TRBJ2-7,-,TRBD2,CASSTGLVYEQYF,TGCGCCAGCAGCACCGGACTAGTTTACGAGCAGTACTTC
TRBV11-2,TRBJ2-5,-,-,CASSWGYQETQYF,TGTGCCAGCAGCTGGGGGTACCAAGAGACCCAGTACTTC
TRBV28,TRBJ2-7,-,-,CASLSERASYEQYF,TGTGCCAGCCTTTCCGAGCGGGCCTCCTACGAGCAGTACTTC
TRBV4-2,TRBJ2-7,-,-,CASSQEDEQYF,TGTGCCAGCAGCCAAGAGGACGAGCAGTACTTC
TRBV27,TRBJ2-1,-,-,CASSNEQFF,TGTGCCAGCAGCAATGAGCAGTTCTTC
TRBV5-6,TRBJ2-1,-,-,CASSWGTESPFF,TGTGCCAGCAGCTGGGGGACTGAAAGCCCGTTCTTC
TRBV7-8,TRBJ1-5,once,TRBD1,CASSIGTGVSNQPQHF,TGTGCCAGCAGCATTGGGACAGGCGTCAGCAATCAGCCCCAGCATTTT
TRBV9,TRBJ2-2,-,-,CASSDGGELFF,TGTGCCAGCAGCGATGGCGGGGAGCTGTTTTTT
TRBV13,TRBJ2-1,-,TRBD2,CASSARSGRSFDEQFF,TGTGCCAGCAGCGCCCGTAGCGGGAGATCGTTTGATGAGCAGTTCTTC
TRBV27,TRBJ1-4,-,TRBD1,CASVHRGEEKLFF,TGTGCCAGCGTCCACAGGGGTGAAGAAAAACTGTTTTTT
TRBV18,TRBJ2-7,-,TRBD2,CASSPPTSPAYEQYF,TGTGCCAGCTCACCACCGACTAGCCCTGCCTACGAGCAGTACTTC
TRBV27,TRBJ2-2,-,-,CASSYYTGELFF,TGTGCCAGCAGTTATTACACCGGGGAGCTGTTTTTT
TRBV7-9,TRBJ2-1,few,-,CASSDPRGMDEQFF,TGTGCCAGCAGCGACCCTAGGGGAATGGATGAGCAGTTCTTC
TRBV14,TRBJ2-7,-,-,CASSQVPYEQYF,TGTGCCAGCAGCCAAGTGCCTTACGAGCAGTACTTC
TRBV7-2,TRBJ2-1,few,TRBD1,CASSFGTGLYNEQFF,TGTGCCAGCAGCTTCGGGACAGGGTTGTACAATGAGCAGTTCTTC
TRBV5-4,TRBJ1-1,-,-,CASNTGQMNTEAFF,TGTGCCAGCAACACGGGACAAATGAACACTGAAGCTTTCTTT
TRBV6-6,TRBJ2-7,once,-,CASSFSSYEQYF,TGTGCCAGCAGTTTCTCGTCGTACGAGCAGTACTTC
TRBV27,TRBJ2-7,few,-,CASSLRGAYEQYF,TGTGCCAGCAGTTTAAGAGGGGCCTACGAGCAGTACTTC
TRBV5-1,TRBJ2-5,-,TRBD2,CASSLGLAGEETQYF,TGCGCCAGCAGCTTGGGCTTGGCGGGAGAAGAGACCCAGTACTTC
TRBV4-1,TRBJ2-1,-,-,CASSQESKWTYNEQFF,TGCGCCAGCAGCCAAGAGTCTAAATGGACCTACAATGAGCAGTTCTTC
TRBV27,TRBJ1-2,-,TRBD1,CASSLGQGAWYGYTF,TGTGCCAGCAGTTTAGGGCAGGGGGCATGGTATGGCTACACCTTC
TRBV10-3,TRBJ1-2,-,-,CAISESRDANYGYTF,TGTGCCATCAGTGAGTCCAGGGATGCTAACTATGGCTACACCTTC
TRBV29-1,TRBJ1-2,-,-,CSVAGGPYGYTF,TGCAGCGTCGCCGGGGGTCCCTATGGCTACACCTTC
TRBV7-9,TRBJ2-7,-,TRBD2,CASGGGSYEQYF,TGTGCCAGCGGGGGGGGTTCGTACGAGCAGTACTTC
TRBV19,TRBJ1-2,-,-,CASSAGHYGYTF,TGTGCCAGTAGTGCAGGGCACTATGGCTACACCTTC
TRBV29-1,TRBJ2-7,-,-,CSVGAGDNEQYF,TGCAGCGTTGGGGCAGGGGATAACGAGCAGTACTTC
TRBV2,TRBJ2-5,few,-,CASSVWASQTQYF,TGTGCCAGCAGTGTATGGGCATCCCAGACCCAGTACTTC
TRBV2,TRBJ2-5,-,TRBD2,CASSSRALAGKETQYF,TGTGCCAGCAGCTCGAGGGCACTAGCGGGAAAAGAGACCCAGTACTTC
TRBV7-3,TRBJ2-5,-,TRBD2,CASSWTSGETQYF,TGTGCCAGCAGCTGGACTAGCGGAGAGACCCAGTACTTC
TRBV10-2,TRBJ2-1,-,-,CASTLGAHEQFF,TGCGCCAGCACCCTAGGTGCGCACGAGCAGTTCTTC
TRBV7-9,TRBJ2-7,-,-,CASSRAGNAYEQYF,TGTGCCAGCAGCCGTGCAGGGAACGCCTACGAGCAGTACTTC
TRBV6-6,TRBJ2-2,-,-,CASSYPRTGELFF,TGTGCCAGCAGTTACCCCCGCACCGGGGAGCTGTTTTTT
TRBV7-9,TRBJ2-1,-,-,CASSDLGNEQFF,TGTGCCAGCAGCGATCTAGGCAATGAGCAGTTCTTC
TRBV4-1,TRBJ2-2,few,TRBD2,CASSQFPGLAGAGELFF,TGCGCCAGCAGCCAATTCCCGGGACTAGCGGGAGCCGGGGAGCTGTTTTTT
TRBV27,TRBJ2-7,-,TRBD2,CASSYGGVREQYF,TGTGCCAGCAGTTATGGGGGGGTGCGCGAGCAGTACTTC